This T cell receptor (beta chain) originates from a study of blood T cell repertoires in COVID-19. Overall study context: Sites in the United States, Italy and Spain provided acute and convalescent COVID-19 samples.

Per the original data handling: Reference gene primer amplification gave estimated nucleated cell counts. Profiling relied on immunoSEQ multiplex PCR, and the TCRdb table lists in-frame clones only, not all of them. Clonal size and the V and J genes are those of that table, whereas D and trimming came from the DNA. The table has approximately 180,000 clones, around 85% seen once. This CDR3 has 12 residues. The V and J ends lost 6 bases and 16 bases respectively, with 19 bases between them. The sample taken for sequencing was peripheral blood. This sequence joins TRBV12-3 or TRBV12-4 and TRBJ1-5, with a weak D call TRBD1 (6 bases). This clonotype was sampled from a man in his 60s with acute or convalescent COVID-19. The CDR3 here is CASSPDSLLVHF. The CDR3 DNA reads as TGTGCCAGCAGCCCGGACAGTCTTCTGGTCCATTTT.